One sample yielded the 7 T cell receptor beta chains listed below, sequenced in a study of somatic mutations in cytotoxic T cells in rheumatoid arthritis. TCRdb's copy holds only in-frame clones and misses some; the assay was immunoSEQ multiplex PCR. Found here are 19,000 or so clones, about 90% of them singletons; the top ten hold more than 14%. Sequencing used CD8+ T cells sorted from blood. The receptors originated from a man aged 35 to 55 in good health.

This chain joins TRBV14 and TRBJ2-1; D unclear. The germline CDR1 and CDR2 sequences are SGHDN and FVKESK. The CDR3 totals 13 residues. Trimming pared 1 base from V and 5 bases from J, leaving 6 bases between. The CDR3 nucleotides are TGTGCCAGCAGCCAAGTCTGGAACAATGAGCAGTTCTTC. Translation: CASSQVWNNEQFF.

This chain connects TRBV27 to TRBJ2-3; D call uncertain. Looked up from germline, CDR1 is MNHEY and CDR2 is SMNVEV (reference sequence). The CDR3 contains 11 residues. The V end was cut by 8 bases, the J end by 4 bases, with 7 bases between. The CDR3 protein is CASFGPDTQYF. The CDR3 region has the DNA TGTGCCAGCTTCGGTCCAGATACGCAGTATTTT.

The chain has TRBV11-2 and TRBJ2-2; perhaps TRBD2 as D (5 bases). Germline V gene data show CDR1 as SGHAT and CDR2 as FQNNGV. The ends were cut back, 1 base at V and 4 bases at J, with 13 bases in the middle. The CDR3 covers 16 residues. CDR3 sequence reads: CASSLVPGRGTGELFF. In DNA, the CDR3 is TGTGCCAGCAGCTTAGTTCCAGGCCGGGGCACCGGGGAGCTGTTTTTT.

The gene calls are TRBV13 and TRBJ2-2; 7 positions match TRBD2. The CDR3 is made up of 16 amino acids. With 5 bases clipped from V and 3 bases from J, the junction kept 9 bases outside the gene matches. Germline assignment: CDR1 PRHDT and CDR2 FYEKMQ (reference sequence). The CDR3 DNA is TGTGCCAGCAGCCCTTATTCTAGCGGAGACACCGGGGAGCTGTTTTTT. Translation gives CASSPYSSGDTGELFF.

The V gene is TRBV5-1, the J gene TRBJ2-5; 8 bases line up with TRBD1. This CDR3 spans 15 amino acids. J gave up 5 bases and V 5 bases, and 11 bases lay outside the gene matches. CDR1 is SGHRS and CDR2 is YFSETQ in the germline V gene. This CDR3 is CASSPPGQGWETQYF. The CDR3 nucleotides read TGCGCCAGCAGTCCTCCAGGACAGGGCTGGGAGACCCAGTACTTC.

The chain employs TRBV11-2 and TRBJ1-4, with D maybe TRBD1 (5 bases). The CDR3 consists of 16 residues. The V gene lost 5 bases and the J gene lost 4 bases, with 17 bases spanning the gap. Germline V gene sequence: CDR1 SGHAT, CDR2 FQNNGV. CDR3 region: CASSQLPGLINEKLFF. DNA of the CDR3: TGTGCCAGCAGCCAACTACCGGGACTGATTAATGAAAAACTGTTTTTT.

The chain carries TRBV28 and TRBJ2-7; a weak D match, TRBD2 (5 bases). The CDR3 sequence is 15 residues long. Looked up from germline, CDR1 is MDHEN and CDR2 is SYDVKM. The ends were cut back, 1 base at V and 1 base at J, with 11 bases in the middle. As DNA, the CDR3 is TGTGCCAGCAGTTTATCTCCAGCGGAGTCCTACGAGCAGTACTTC. Amino acids: CASSLSPAESYEQYF.